The sequence of this TCR beta chain was determined in a study of shared clonotypes between healthy human individuals. Adult Caucasians living in Nashville, Tennessee made up all of the donors. Study outcomes and limitations: Only blood was sampled; tissue repertoires likely differ. In having few donors, the study represented limited genetic and exposure-history diversity.

Genomic DNA (from each subset) was split evenly across several immunoSEQ plates. TCRdb's table, derived via immunoSEQ multiplex PCR, lists solely in-frame clones and lacks some. This table has under 600,000 clones, about 79% appearing once. Germline values: CDR1 ENHRY, CDR2 SYGVKD. The CDR3 covers 13 residues. With V trimmed by 0 bases and J by 8 bases, 3 bases remained unmatched. As concerns this clone: No antigen is known for it.

The gene calls are TRBV10-3 and TRBJ1-2; TRBD1 aligns across 7 bases. Material: PBMCs. This clonotype was obtained from a woman aged 40 to 50 in good health. Some clones in this sample may be carry-over from other donors' samples. The CDR3 coding sequence is TGTGCCATCAGTGAGTCCCAGGGGGGAGGCTACACCTTC. Translation: CAISESQGGGYTF.